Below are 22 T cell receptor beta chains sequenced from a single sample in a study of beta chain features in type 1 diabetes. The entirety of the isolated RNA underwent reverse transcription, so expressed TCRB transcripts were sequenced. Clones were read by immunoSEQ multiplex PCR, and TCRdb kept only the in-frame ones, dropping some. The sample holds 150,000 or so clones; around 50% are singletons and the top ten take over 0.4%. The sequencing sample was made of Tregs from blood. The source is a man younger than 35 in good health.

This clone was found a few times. The CDR3 region is CASSQSLSPGRAYEQYF. Here the CDR3 DNA reads TGCGCCAGCAGTCAATCGTTATCGCCAGGGAGGGCCTACGAGCAGTACTTC. This chain uses TRBV23-1 with TRBJ2-7, with 7 bases identical to TRBD2. TRBV23-1 is classed as an ORF, of uncertain function. The junction had 10 bases not matched to a gene; V was cut back by 0 bases and J by 2 bases. The CDR3 is 17 amino acids.

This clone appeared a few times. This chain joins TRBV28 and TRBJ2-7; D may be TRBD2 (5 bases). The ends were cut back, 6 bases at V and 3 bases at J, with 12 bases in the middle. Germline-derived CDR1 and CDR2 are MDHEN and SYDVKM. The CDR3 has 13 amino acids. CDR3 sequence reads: CASSLPGNYEQYF. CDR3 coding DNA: TGTGCCAGCAGCCTACCGGGAAACTACGAGCAGTACTTC.

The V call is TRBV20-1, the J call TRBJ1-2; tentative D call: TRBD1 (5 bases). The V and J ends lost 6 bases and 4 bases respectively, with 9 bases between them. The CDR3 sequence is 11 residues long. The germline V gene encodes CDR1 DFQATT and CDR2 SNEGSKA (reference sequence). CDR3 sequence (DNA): TGCAGTGCGGTAGGGGTCTATGGCTACACCTTC. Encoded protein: CSAVGVYGYTF.

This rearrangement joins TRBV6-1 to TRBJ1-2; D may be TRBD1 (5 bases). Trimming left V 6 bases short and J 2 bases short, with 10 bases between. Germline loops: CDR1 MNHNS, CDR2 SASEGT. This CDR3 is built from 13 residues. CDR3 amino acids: CASSLGQNYGYTF. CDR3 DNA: TGTGCCAGCAGCCTGGGGCAGAACTATGGCTACACCTTC.

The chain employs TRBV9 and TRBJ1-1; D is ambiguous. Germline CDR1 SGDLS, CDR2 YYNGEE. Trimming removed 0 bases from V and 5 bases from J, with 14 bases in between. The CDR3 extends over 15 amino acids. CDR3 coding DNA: TGTGCCAGCAGCGTAGGGTCTGGGAGAGGGACTGAAGCTTTCTTT. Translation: CASSVGSGRGTEAFF.

The CDR3 region has the DNA TGTGCCAGCAGTTACAGGGATGAACAGTACTTC. This sequence encodes CASSYRDEQYF. The rearrangement links TRBV27 to TRBJ2-7, with a weak D call TRBD1 (6 bases). The CDR3 extends over 11 amino acids. Germline CDR1 and CDR2: MNHEY and SMNVEV (reference sequence). The V and J ends lost 4 bases and 10 bases respectively, with 11 bases between them.

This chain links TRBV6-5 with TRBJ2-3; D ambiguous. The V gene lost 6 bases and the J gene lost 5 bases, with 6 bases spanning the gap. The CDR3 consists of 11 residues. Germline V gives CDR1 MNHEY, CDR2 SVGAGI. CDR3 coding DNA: TGTGCCAGCAGGCGGAGAGATACGCAGTATTTT. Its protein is CASRRRDTQYF.

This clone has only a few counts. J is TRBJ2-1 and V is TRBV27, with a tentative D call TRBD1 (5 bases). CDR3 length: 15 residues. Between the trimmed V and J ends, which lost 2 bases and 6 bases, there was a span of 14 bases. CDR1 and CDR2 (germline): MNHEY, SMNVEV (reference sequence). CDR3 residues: CASSLLRGFRNEQFF. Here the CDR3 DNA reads TGTGCCAGCAGTTTACTAAGGGGCTTTCGCAATGAGCAGTTCTTC.

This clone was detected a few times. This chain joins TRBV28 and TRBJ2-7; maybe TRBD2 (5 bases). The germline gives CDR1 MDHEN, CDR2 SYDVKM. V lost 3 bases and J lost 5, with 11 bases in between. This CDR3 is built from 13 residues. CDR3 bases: TGTGCCAGCAGTTTGCGAGGGTTCCACGAGCAGTACTTC. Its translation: CASSLRGFHEQYF.

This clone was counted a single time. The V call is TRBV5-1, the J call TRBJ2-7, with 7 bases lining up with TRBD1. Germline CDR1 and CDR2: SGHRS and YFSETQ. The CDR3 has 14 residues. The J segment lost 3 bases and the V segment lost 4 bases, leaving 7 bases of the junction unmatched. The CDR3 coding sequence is TGCGCCAGCAGCCCACAGGGGAGATTCTACGAGCAGTACTTC. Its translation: CASSPQGRFYEQYF.

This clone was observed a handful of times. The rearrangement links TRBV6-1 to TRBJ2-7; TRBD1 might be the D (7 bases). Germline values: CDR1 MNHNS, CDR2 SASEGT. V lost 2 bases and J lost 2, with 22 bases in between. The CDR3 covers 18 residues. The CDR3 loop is CASSERGDTGAVPYEQYF. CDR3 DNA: TGTGCCAGCAGTGAAAGGGGGGACACAGGGGCCGTACCCTACGAGCAGTACTTC.

CDR3 loop: CASSLAGRDYEQYF. Here the CDR3 DNA reads TGCGCCAGCAGCTTGGCCGGGCGGGACTACGAGCAGTACTTC. The chain is built from TRBV5-1 and TRBJ2-7; TRBD2 might be the D (6 bases). Trimming removed 0 bases from V and 3 bases from J, with 10 bases in between. The V gene's germline CDR1 is SGHRS and CDR2 YFSETQ. The CDR3 sequence is 14 residues long.

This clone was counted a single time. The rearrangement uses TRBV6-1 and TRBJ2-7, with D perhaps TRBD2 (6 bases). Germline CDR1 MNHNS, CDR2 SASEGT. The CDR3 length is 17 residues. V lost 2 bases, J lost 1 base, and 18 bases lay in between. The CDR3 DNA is TGTGCCAGCAGTGAAAACCTACTAGCAGGCCTTTCCTACGAGCAGTACTTC. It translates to CASSENLLAGLSYEQYF.

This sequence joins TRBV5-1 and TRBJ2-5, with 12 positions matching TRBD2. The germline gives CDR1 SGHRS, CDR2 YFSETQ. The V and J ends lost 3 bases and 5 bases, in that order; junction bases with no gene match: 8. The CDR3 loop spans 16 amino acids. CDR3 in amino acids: CASSSPSGRAWETQYF. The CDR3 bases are TGCGCCAGCAGCTCTCCTAGCGGGAGGGCCTGGGAGACCCAGTACTTC.

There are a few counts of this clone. The CDR3 coding sequence is TGTGCCAGCAGCGAAGGACTAGCGGGAACCTACAATGAGCAGTTCTTC. It yields the protein CASSEGLAGTYNEQFF. The chain carries TRBV5-6 and TRBJ2-1; 12 bases agree with TRBD2. Germline loops: CDR1 SGHDT, CDR2 YYEEEE. V trimming: 4 bases; J trimming: 2 bases; junction bases outside the gene matches: 4. CDR3 length: 16 residues.

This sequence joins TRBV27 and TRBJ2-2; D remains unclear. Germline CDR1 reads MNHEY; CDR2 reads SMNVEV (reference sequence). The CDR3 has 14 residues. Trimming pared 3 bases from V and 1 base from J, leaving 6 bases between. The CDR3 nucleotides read TGTGCCAGCAGTTTTTCCCGGAACACCGGGGAGCTGTTTTTT. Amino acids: CASSFSRNTGELFF.

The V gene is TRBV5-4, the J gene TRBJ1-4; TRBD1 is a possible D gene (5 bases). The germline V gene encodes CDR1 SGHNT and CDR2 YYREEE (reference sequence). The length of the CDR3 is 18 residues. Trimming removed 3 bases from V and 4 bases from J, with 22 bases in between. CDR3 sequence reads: CASSSGGALGRLNEKLFF. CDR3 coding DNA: TGTGCCAGCAGCTCAGGAGGGGCACTCGGAAGGCTTAATGAAAAACTGTTTTTT.

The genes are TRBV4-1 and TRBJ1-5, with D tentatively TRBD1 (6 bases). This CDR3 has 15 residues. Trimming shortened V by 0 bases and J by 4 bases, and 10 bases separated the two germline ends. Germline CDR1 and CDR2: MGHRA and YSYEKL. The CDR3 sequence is CASSQDGQFNQPQHF. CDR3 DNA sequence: TGCGCCAGCAGCCAAGATGGACAGTTTAATCAGCCCCAGCATTTT.

CDR3 sequence: CASSPSREKEQFF. In DNA form, the CDR3 reads TGTGCCAGCTCCCCTTCACGAGAAAAGGAGCAGTTCTTC. The chain is built from TRBV18 and TRBJ2-1; D is unclear. Germline lookup yields CDR1 KGHSH and CDR2 LQKENI. The CDR3 has 13 residues. V dropped 6 bases and J dropped 10 bases, with 16 bases sitting between them.

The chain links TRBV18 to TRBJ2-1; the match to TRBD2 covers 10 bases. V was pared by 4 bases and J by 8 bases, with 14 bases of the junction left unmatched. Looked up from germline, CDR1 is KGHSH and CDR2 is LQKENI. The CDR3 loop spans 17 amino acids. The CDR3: CASSRVRASGSKDEQFF. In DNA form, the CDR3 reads TGTGCCAGCTCACGGGTGCGGGCTAGCGGGAGTAAGGATGAGCAGTTCTTC.

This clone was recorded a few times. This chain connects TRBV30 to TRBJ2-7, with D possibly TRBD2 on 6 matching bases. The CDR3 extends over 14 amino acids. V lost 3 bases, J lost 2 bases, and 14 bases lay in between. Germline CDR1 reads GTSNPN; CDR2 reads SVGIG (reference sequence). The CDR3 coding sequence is TGTGCCTGGAGGGCGCCCGGAGGGACCTACGAGCAGTACTTC. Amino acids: CAWRAPGGTYEQYF. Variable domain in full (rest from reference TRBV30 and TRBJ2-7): SQTIHQWPATLVQPVGSPLSLECTVEGTSNPNLYWYRQAAGRGLQLLFYSVGIGQISSEVPQNLSASRPQDRQFILSSKKLLLSDSGFYLCAWRAPGGTYEQYFGPGTRLTVT.

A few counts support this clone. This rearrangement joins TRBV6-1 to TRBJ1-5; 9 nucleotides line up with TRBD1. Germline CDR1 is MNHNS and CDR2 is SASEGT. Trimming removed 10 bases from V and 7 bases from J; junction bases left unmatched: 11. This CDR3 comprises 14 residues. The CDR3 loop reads CAISTGGSYQPQHF. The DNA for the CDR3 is TGTGCCATCTCGACAGGGGGTTCTTACCAGCCCCAGCATTTT.